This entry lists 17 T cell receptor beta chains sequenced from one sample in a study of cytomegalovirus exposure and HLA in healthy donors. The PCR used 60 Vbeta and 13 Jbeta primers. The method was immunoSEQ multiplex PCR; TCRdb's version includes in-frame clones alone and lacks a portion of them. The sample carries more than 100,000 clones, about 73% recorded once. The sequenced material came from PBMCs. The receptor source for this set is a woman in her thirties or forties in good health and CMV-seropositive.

The CDR3 region is CASSLWGEAGANVLTF. CDR3 DNA sequence: TGTGCCAGCAGCTTATGGGGGGAGGCTGGGGCCAACGTCCTGACTTTC. The J gene is TRBJ2-6, the V gene TRBV7-2, with TRBD2 as a possible D gene (6 bases). The CDR3 has 16 residues. Between the trimmed V and J ends, which lost 2 bases and 2 bases, there was a span of 10 bases. CDR1 SGHTA and CDR2 FQGNSA come from the germline V gene. The whole variable domain, remainder taken from reference TRBV7-2 and TRBJ2-6, is GAGVSQSPSNKVTEKGKDVELRCDPISGHTALYWYRQSLGQGLEFLIYFQGNSAPDKSGLPSDRFSAERTGGSVSTLTIQRTQQEDSAVYLCASSLWGEAGANVLTFGAGSRLTVL.

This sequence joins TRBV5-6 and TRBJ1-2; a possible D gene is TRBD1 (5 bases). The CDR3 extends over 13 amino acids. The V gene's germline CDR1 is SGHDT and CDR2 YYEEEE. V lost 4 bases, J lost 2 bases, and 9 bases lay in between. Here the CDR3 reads CASSPQGNYGYTF. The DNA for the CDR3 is TGTGCCAGCAGCCCCCAGGGCAACTATGGCTACACCTTC.

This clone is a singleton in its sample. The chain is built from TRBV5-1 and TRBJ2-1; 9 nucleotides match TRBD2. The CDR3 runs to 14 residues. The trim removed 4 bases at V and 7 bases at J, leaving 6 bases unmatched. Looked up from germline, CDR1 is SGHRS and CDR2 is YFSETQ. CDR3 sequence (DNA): TGCGCCAGCAGCGAAGCGGGGGGACTTAATGAGCAGTTCTTC. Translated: CASSEAGGLNEQFF.

CDR3 nucleotides: TGTGCCAGCAGCTTAATCAGCGGGACGAACACCGGGGAGCTGTTTTTT. It specifies CASSLISGTNTGELFF. V usage is TRBV7-2 and J usage is TRBJ2-2; TRBD2 matches at 7 bases. The ends lost 2 bases at V and 0 bases at J; junction bases unmatched: 3. The CDR3 length is 16 residues. Germline V gene lookup returns CDR1 SGHTA and CDR2 FQGNSA.

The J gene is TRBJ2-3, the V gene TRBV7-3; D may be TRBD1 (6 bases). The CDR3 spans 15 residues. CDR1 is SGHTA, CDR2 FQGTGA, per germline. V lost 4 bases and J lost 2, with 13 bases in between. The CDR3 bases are TGTGCCAGCAGCTCAAGGGGGACCGTCACAGATACGCAGTATTTT. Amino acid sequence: CASSSRGTVTDTQYF.

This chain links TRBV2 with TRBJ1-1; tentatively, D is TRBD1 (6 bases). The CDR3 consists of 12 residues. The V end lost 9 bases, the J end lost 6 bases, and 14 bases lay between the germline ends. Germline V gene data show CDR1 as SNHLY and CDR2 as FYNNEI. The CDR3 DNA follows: TGTGCCAGTGAAAGGGGGATCGCTGAAGCTTTCTTT. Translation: CASERGIAEAFF.

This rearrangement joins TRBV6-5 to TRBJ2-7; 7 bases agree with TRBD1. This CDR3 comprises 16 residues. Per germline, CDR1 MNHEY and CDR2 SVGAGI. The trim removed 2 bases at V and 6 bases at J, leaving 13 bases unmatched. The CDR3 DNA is TGTGCCAGCAGTTACATCAGACAGGGCACGAAGGGCGAGCAGTACTTC. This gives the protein CASSYIRQGTKGEQYF.

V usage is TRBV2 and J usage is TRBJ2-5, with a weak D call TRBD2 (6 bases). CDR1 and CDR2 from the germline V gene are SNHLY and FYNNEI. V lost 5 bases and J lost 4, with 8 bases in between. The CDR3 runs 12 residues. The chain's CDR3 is CASSRGGETQYF. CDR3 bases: TGTGCCAGCAGTCGGGGAGGAGAGACCCAGTACTTC.

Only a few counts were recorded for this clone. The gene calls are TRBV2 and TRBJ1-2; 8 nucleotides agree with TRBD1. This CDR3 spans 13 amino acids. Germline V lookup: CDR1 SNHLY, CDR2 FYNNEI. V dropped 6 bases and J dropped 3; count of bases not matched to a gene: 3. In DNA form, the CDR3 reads TGTGCCAGCAGATTGACAGGGGACTATGGCTACACCTTC. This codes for CASRLTGDYGYTF.

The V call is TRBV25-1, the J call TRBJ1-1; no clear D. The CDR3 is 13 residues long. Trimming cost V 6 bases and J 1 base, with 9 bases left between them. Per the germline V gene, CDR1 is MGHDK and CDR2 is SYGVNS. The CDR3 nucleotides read TGTGCCAGCAGGAGACGGGAGAACACTGAAGCTTTCTTT. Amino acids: CASRRRENTEAFF.

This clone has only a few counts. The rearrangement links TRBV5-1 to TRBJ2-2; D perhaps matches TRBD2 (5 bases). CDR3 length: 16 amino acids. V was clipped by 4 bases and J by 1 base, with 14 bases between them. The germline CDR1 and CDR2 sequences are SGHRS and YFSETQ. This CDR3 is CASSPTSAGNTGELFF. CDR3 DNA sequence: TGCGCCAGCAGCCCCACGAGCGCGGGGAACACCGGGGAGCTGTTTTTT. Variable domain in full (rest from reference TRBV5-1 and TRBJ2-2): KAGVTQTPRYLIKTRGQQVTLSCSPISGHRSVSWYQQTPGQGLQFLFEYFSETQRNKGNFPGRFSGRQFSNSRSEMNVSTLELGDSALYLCASSPTSAGNTGELFFGEGSRLTVL.

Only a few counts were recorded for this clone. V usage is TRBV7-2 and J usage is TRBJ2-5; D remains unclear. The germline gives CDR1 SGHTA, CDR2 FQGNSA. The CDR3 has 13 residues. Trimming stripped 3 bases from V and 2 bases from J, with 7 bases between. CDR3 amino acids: CASSFTLQETQYF. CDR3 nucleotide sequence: TGTGCCAGCAGCTTTACTCTGCAAGAGACCCAGTACTTC.

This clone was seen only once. CDR3 protein: CASSDGGRNTGELFF. Here the CDR3 DNA reads TGTGCCAGCAGCGACGGGGGTCGAAACACCGGGGAGCTGTTTTTT. The V and J genes are TRBV9 and TRBJ2-2, with D possibly being TRBD2 (6 bases). CDR1 SGDLS and CDR2 YYNGEE come from the germline V gene. V gave up 3 bases and J gave up 2 bases, with 11 bases separating them. The CDR3 has 15 residues.

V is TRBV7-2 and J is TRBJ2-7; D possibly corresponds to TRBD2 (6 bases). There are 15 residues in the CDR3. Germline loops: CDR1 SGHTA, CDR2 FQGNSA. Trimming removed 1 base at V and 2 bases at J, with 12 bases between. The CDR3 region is CASSLVVTGAYEQYF. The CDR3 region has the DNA TGTGCCAGCAGCTTAGTAGTTACGGGGGCCTACGAGCAGTACTTC.

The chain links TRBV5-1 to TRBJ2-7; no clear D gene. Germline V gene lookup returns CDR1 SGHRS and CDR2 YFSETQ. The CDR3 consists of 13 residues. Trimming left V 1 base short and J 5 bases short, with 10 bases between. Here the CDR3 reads CASSLFTANEQYF. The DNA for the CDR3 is TGCGCCAGCAGCTTGTTCACAGCCAACGAGCAGTACTTC.

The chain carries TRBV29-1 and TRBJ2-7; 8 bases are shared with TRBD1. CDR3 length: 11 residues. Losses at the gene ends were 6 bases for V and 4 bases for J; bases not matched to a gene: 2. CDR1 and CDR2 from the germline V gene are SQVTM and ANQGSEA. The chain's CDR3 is CSVDRGYEQYF. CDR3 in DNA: TGCAGCGTCGACAGGGGATACGAGCAGTACTTC.

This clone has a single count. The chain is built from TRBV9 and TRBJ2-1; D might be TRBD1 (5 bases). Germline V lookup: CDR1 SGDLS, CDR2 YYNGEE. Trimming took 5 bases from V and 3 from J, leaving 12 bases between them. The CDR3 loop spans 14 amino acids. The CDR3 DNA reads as TGTGCCAGCAGTCGCGACAGCTTCTACAATGAGCAGTTCTTC. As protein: CASSRDSFYNEQFF.